Detailed here is one TCR beta chain. This sample was taken from a study of blood T cell repertoires in COVID-19. Study details: Material from acute and convalescent COVID-19 was sourced from the United States, Italy and Spain. From T cells, B-cell-depleted T cells, or PBMCs came the material, which was cDNA or gDNA.

This CDR3 spans 19 amino acids. From germline, CDR1 is SGHRS and CDR2 YFSETQ. V shed 4 bases and J shed 0 bases, with 25 bases lying between them. Under the authors' procedure: Reference gene primer amplification in the assay estimated nucleated cell counts. Generated by immunoSEQ multiplex PCR, the TCRdb table keeps only in-frame clones and is missing some. V and J calls plus clone size are reproduced from that table; the DNA served to infer D and trimming. The sample lists some 28,000 clones, 70% to 90% occurring once. The origin of this receptor is a human donor in a cohort sampled during active COVID-19. Sequenced sample: peripheral blood. The gene calls are TRBV5-1 and TRBJ2-5; D perhaps matches TRBD2 (5 bases). The CDR3 reads CASSHDHAPSGKYQETQYF. CDR3 bases: TGCGCCAGCAGCCACGACCACGCGCCGAGCGGAAAGTACCAAGAGACCCAGTACTTC.